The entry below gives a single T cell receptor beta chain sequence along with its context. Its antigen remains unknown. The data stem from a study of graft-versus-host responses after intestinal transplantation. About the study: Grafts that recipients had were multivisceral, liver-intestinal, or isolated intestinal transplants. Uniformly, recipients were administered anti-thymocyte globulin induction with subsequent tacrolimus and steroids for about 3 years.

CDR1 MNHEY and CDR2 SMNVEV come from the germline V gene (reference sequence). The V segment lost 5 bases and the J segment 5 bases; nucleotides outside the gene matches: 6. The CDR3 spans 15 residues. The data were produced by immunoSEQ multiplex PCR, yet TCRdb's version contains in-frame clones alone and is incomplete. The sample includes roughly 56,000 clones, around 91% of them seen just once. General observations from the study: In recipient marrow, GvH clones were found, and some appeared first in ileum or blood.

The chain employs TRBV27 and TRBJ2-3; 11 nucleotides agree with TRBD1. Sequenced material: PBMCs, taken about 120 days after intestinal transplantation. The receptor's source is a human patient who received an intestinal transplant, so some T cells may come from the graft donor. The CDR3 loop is CASSRGTGGLDTQYF. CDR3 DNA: TGTGCCAGCAGTCGCGGGACAGGGGGTCTAGATACGCAGTATTTT.